This T cell receptor beta chain comes out of a study of OX40 agonist ivuxolimab in advanced cancers. General observations from the study: The investigators did not determine what antigen specificity the expanded peripheral T cells had.

As regards this clone: Its antigen remains unknown.

The assay was immunoSEQ multiplex PCR, and TCRdb's table has in-frame clones only and misses some. Seen here are roughly 80,000 clones, roughly 91% observed once, and the top ten hold roughly an eighth. The study sampled blood at baseline, cycle 4 day 1, and cycle 7 day 1. The CDR3 spans 14 residues. V shed 3 bases and J 8 bases; nucleotides not matched to a gene: 8. Germline CDR1 SGHNT, CDR2 YYREEE (reference sequence). J is TRBJ2-1 and V is TRBV5-4; TRBD2 agrees at 7 bases. The sequence was obtained from an adult with an advanced solid tumor such as melanoma, head and neck, liver or kidney cancer. This material consisted of CD4+ or CD8+ T cells sorted from blood, taken in a trial of the OX40 agonist ivuxolimab. The CDR3 sequence is CASSSTLAAHEQFF. The DNA of the CDR3 is TGTGCCAGCAGCTCCACTCTAGCGGCGCATGAGCAGTTCTTC.